The source of this T cell receptor beta chain is a study of technical replicates of blood from a few donors. Per germline, CDR1 MNHEY and CDR2 SMNVEV (reference sequence). With V trimmed by 5 bases and J by 1 base, 6 bases remained unmatched. The CDR3 runs to 16 residues. TCRdb's copy holds only in-frame clones and misses some; the assay was immunoSEQ multiplex PCR. The sample yields 100,000 or so clones, almost 97% seen once. V usage is TRBV27 and J usage is TRBJ2-1, with TRBD2 matching over 9 bases. The sample consisted of T cells isolated from PBMCs. The clonotype originates from a human donor in good health. The CDR3 DNA follows: TGTGCCAGCAGTCAAAAGGCGGGAGGGTCCTACAATGAGCAGTTCTTC. Encoded protein: CASSQKAGGSYNEQFF.